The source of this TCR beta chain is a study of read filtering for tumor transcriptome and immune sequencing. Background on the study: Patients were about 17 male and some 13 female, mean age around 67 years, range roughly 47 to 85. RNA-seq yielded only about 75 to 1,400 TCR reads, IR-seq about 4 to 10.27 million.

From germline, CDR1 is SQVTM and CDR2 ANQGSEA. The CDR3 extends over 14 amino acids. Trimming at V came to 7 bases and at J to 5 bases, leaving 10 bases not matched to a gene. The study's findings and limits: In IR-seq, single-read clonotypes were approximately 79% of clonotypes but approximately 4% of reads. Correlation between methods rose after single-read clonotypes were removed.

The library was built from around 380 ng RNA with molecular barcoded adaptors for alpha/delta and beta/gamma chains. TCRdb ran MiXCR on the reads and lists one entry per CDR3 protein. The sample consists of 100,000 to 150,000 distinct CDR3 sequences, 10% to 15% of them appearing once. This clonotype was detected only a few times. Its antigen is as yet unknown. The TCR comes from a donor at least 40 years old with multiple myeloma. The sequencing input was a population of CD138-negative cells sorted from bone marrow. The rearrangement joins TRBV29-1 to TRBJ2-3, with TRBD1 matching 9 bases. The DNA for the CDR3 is TGCAGCGAATTACAGGGGGCTGGGGGAGATACGCAGTATTTT. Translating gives CSELQGAGGDTQYF.